One sample yielded the 5 T cell receptor beta chains listed below, sequenced in a study of graft-versus-host responses after intestinal transplantation. No antigen is known for these receptors. Sequenced by immunoSEQ multiplex PCR; TCRdb stores in-frame clones only, minus some. Among approximately 71,000 clones listed, 89% were seen once. The starting material was unstimulated CD8+ T cells sorted from spleen or lymph node cells, obtained before intestinal transplant. All receptors come from a human donor who received an intestinal transplant.

V and J are TRBV2 and TRBJ1-4; 10 nucleotides match TRBD1. Germline assignment: CDR1 SNHLY and CDR2 FYNNEI. Trimming at V came to 3 bases and at J to 8 bases, leaving 3 bases not matched to a gene. The CDR3 is 14 amino acids. CDR3 DNA sequence: TGTGCCAGCAGTGATGGGACAGGGGAGGAAAAACTGTTTTTT. Amino acid sequence: CASSDGTGEEKLFF.

V gene TRBV29-1 combines with J gene TRBJ1-2, with a weak D call TRBD1 (5 bases). Germline V CDR1 and CDR2: SQVTM, ANQGSEA. This CDR3 is 13 amino acids long. Trimming shortened V by 3 bases and J by 7 bases, and 15 bases separated the two germline ends. CDR3 bases: TGCAGCGTTGAGGCGGAGGGGATAGGTGGCTACACCTTC. This sequence encodes CSVEAEGIGGYTF.

This clone counts as medium-sized. This chain connects TRBV4-1 to TRBJ2-3, with D maybe TRBD2 (5 bases). The germline V gene has CDR1 MGHRA and CDR2 YSYEKL. The CDR3 contains 14 residues. Deletions cut 8 bases from V and 2 bases from J, with 14 bases between. The CDR3 protein is CASDPDGNTDTQYF. CDR3 DNA: TGCGCCAGCGACCCCGACGGGAACACAGATACGCAGTATTTT.

The chain carries TRBV10-3 and TRBJ2-7; D call uncertain. V dropped 1 base and J dropped 4 bases, with 11 bases sitting between them. The CDR3 is 14 amino acids. The V gene's germline CDR1 is ENHRY and CDR2 SYGVKD. The CDR3 nucleotides read TGTGCCATCAGTGAGTTGGCCCCCGGGTACGAGCAGTACTTC. As protein: CAISELAPGYEQYF.

This chain connects TRBV6-1 to TRBJ2-7, with 9 bases matching TRBD1. V shed 10 bases, J shed 2 bases, and the junction held 6 bases outside the gene matches. This CDR3 has 13 amino acids. CDR1 and CDR2 from the germline V gene are MNHNS and SASEGT. Written as DNA, the CDR3 is TGTGCCACCAGAAGGGACAGGGCCTACGAGCAGTACTTC. Protein product: CATRRDRAYEQYF.